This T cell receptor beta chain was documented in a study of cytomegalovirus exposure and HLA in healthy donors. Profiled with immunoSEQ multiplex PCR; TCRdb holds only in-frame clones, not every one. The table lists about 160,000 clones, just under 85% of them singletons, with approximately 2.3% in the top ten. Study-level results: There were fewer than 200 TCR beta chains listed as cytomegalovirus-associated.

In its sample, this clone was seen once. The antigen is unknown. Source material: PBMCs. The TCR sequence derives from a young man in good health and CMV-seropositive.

The CDR3 protein is CSARPVNEQFF. CDR3 DNA sequence: TGCAGTGCTAGACCAGTCAATGAGCAGTTCTTC. The genes are TRBV20-1 and TRBJ2-1; D gene uncertain. Per germline, CDR1 DFQATT and CDR2 SNEGSKA (reference sequence). Trimming shortened V by 2 bases and J by 6 bases, and 5 bases separated the two germline ends. CDR3 length: 11 residues.